A selection of T cell receptor beta chains follows, all from one sample in a study of blood T cell repertoires in COVID-19. Method: immunoSEQ multiplex PCR; TCRdb's copy keeps in-frame clones and lacks some. Of approximately 190,000 clones detected, over 75% appear once; the ten largest clones hold about 6.8%. Material for sequencing was peripheral blood. The receptors were sampled from a woman between 40 and 50 years old who had recovered from COVID-19. CDR3s include the opening cysteine and the closing phenylalanine or tryptophan. The D gene is left open where the match is weak. Size tells how often a clone was seen (once, few, many) or the class of an expanded clone, and some rows leave it out.

d_call	v_call	j_call	clone_size	cdr3_nt	cdr3_aa
.	TRBV6-4	TRBJ2-3	.	TGTGCCAGCAGGATGGAGGCATCCACAGATACGCAGTATTTT	CASRMEASTDTQYF
TRBD1	TRBV4-2	TRBJ1-5	.	TGTGCCAGCAGCCAAGGACAGGGGAAAAATAGCAATCAGCCCCAGCATTTT	CASSQGQGKNSNQPQHF
TRBD2	TRBV5-1	TRBJ2-2	few	TGCGCCAGCAGCTTGGATGGCGGGAGGGGTGCCGGGGAGCTGTTTTTT	CASSLDGGRGAGELFF
.	TRBV30	TRBJ1-1	.	TGTGCCTGGAGTCTGGGGGGGAGGGGGGCTGAAGCTTTCTTT	CAWSLGGRGAEAFF
.	TRBV7-2	TRBJ2-2	few	TGTGCCAGCAGCTTATTTGGCAGGGCGACCGGGGAGCTGTTTTTT	CASSLFGRATGELFF
TRBD2	TRBV3-1/TRBV3-2	TRBJ2-2	.	TGTGCCAGCAGCCAAGTAATTATGACTAGCGGGACAAACACCGGGGAGCTGTTTTTT	CASSQVIMTSGTNTGELFF
TRBD1	TRBV4-1	TRBJ2-7	medium-sized	TGCGCCAGCAGCCAAGATCAAGGGGGCCCCTACGAGCAGTACTTC	CASSQDQGGPYEQYF
.	TRBV6-5	TRBJ1-1	.	TGTGCCAGCAGACAGATATTGAACACTGAAGCTTTCTTT	CASRQILNTEAFF
.	TRBV6-6	TRBJ2-7	.	TGTGCCAGCAGCGCCGGGTTCTACGACGAGCAGTACTTC	CASSAGFYDEQYF
.	TRBV7-2	TRBJ1-2	.	TGTGCCAGCAGCTTAGGTGCGGGCCTGGCCTATGGCTACACCTTC	CASSLGAGLAYGYTF
.	TRBV4-2	TRBJ2-7	.	TGTGCCAGCAGCCAAGCGCAGGGGCCCTACGAGCAGTACTTC	CASSQAQGPYEQYF
.	TRBV30	TRBJ1-5	.	TGTGCCTGGAGGCGGGACAGCAATCAGCCCCAGCATTTT	CAWRRDSNQPQHF
TRBD1	TRBV6-5	TRBJ2-7	.	TGTGCCAGCAGTTACCGGGACAGACTATACGAGCAGTACTTC	CASSYRDRLYEQYF
TRBD1	TRBV7-8	TRBJ2-7	.	TGTGCCAGCAGCCCGGGACAGGGGTTGTACGAGCAGTACTTC	CASSPGQGLYEQYF
TRBD1	TRBV7-9	TRBJ1-5	.	TGTGCCAGCAGCCCGGGACAGGGAGAAACTCAGCCCCAGCATTTT	CASSPGQGETQPQHF
TRBD2	TRBV11-3	TRBJ2-3	.	TGTGCCAGCAGCTCCGTAGCGGGGAGCACAGATACGCAGTATTTT	CASSSVAGSTDTQYF
TRBD1	TRBV11-3	TRBJ2-7	.	TGTGCCAGCAGCCTAGGACAGGGGGCGGAACAGTACTTC	CASSLGQGAEQYF
TRBD1	TRBV19	TRBJ2-7	.	TGTGCCAGTAGTATGGAGGAGGAGACAGGGATCTACGAGCAGTACTTC	CASSMEEETGIYEQYF
.	TRBV12-3/TRBV12-4	TRBJ2-2	.	TGTGCCAGCAGCCGAGGTGGAGAGCTGTTTTTT	CASSRGGELFF
.	TRBV7-2	TRBJ2-3	.	TGTGCCAGCAGCCCTCGAATCGGGGTGCGAGATACGCAGTATTTT	CASSPRIGVRDTQYF
.	TRBV6-2/TRBV6-3	TRBJ1-1	.	TGTGCCAGCAGTTCTGCAGGGAGGACTGAAGCTTTCTTT	CASSSAGRTEAFF
TRBD2	TRBV2	TRBJ2-7	.	TGTGCCAGCAGTGAGGCGGGAGTAAGCTACGAGCAGTACTTC	CASSEAGVSYEQYF
TRBD1	TRBV27	TRBJ1-2	.	TGTGCCAGCAGTTTACGAGGGGGCGAATCTGGCTACACCTTC	CASSLRGGESGYTF
TRBD1	TRBV6-5	TRBJ2-7	.	TGTGCCAGCAGCATGAACAGGGGGGAGCAGTACTTC	CASSMNRGEQYF
TRBD2	TRBV28	TRBJ2-1	.	TGTGCCAGCAGTTTAGGGACTAGCGAGTACAATGAGCAGTTCTTC	CASSLGTSEYNEQFF
TRBD1	TRBV6-5	TRBJ2-1	.	TGTGCCAGCACCAAACGGGGGACAGGGCTCAATGAGCAGTTCTTC	CASTKRGTGLNEQFF
TRBD2	TRBV7-6	TRBJ2-7	.	TGTGCCAGCAGCCATCGACTAGCGGGAGTGAACTACGAGCAGTACTTC	CASSHRLAGVNYEQYF
TRBD2	TRBV3-1/TRBV3-2	TRBJ2-1	.	TGTGCCAGCAGCCCCTACCGACTAGCGGGATCCTACAATGAGCAGTTCTTC	CASSPYRLAGSYNEQFF
TRBD1	TRBV7-2	TRBJ1-2	.	TGTGCCAGCAGCTTAGAAGGGACAGGGTCCTATGGCTACACCTTC	CASSLEGTGSYGYTF
.	TRBV2	TRBJ1-2	.	TGTGCCAGCAGTGTCCAGGACTATGGCTACACCTTC	CASSVQDYGYTF
.	TRBV7-6	TRBJ1-3	.	TGTGCCAGCAGCCCACTGACAGCCTCTGGAAACACCATATATTTT	CASSPLTASGNTIYF
TRBD1	TRBV29-1	TRBJ1-4	.	TGCAGCGTTGGCTATCTGGGGACAGAGAATGAAAAACTGTTTTTT	CSVGYLGTENEKLFF
.	TRBV6-6	TRBJ1-1	few	TGTGCCAGCAGTTACTCCAACCAGGGGGCTTTCTTT	CASSYSNQGAFF
.	TRBV15	TRBJ2-7	.	TGTGCCACCAAGGCGAGAGCGCTTAGCTCCTACGAGCAGTACTTC	CATKARALSSYEQYF
TRBD1	TRBV6-6	TRBJ2-7	.	TGTGCCAGCAGCCGAGAATCAGGGGGCGAGCAGTACTTC	CASSRESGGEQYF
.	TRBV3-1/TRBV3-2	TRBJ2-3	.	TGTGCCAGCAGCCAAGATGTGGGAGTCTCAGATACGCAGTATTTT	CASSQDVGVSDTQYF
TRBD1	TRBV7-2	TRBJ1-4	.	TGTGCCAGCAGCTTAGAAGGGGCGGGGACAGGGTTTGAAAAACTGTTTTTT	CASSLEGAGTGFEKLFF
.	TRBV28	TRBJ1-2	few	TGTGCCAGCAGTCCAGCGGTTCGACAAGGCTACACCTTC	CASSPAVRQGYTF
.	TRBV3-1/TRBV3-2	TRBJ2-1	.	TGTGCCAGCAGCCAAGAGTCGGCACCGCGGTTCGGAAACAATGAGCAGTTCTTC	CASSQESAPRFGNNEQFF